The 2 T cell receptor beta chains below come from one sample, sequenced in a study of blood T cell repertoires in COVID-19 (TCRdb year 2020). The library relied on the immunoSEQ multiplex PCR assay. TCRdb stores this immuneACCESS table with in-frame sequences only. Part of the clones is absent; in the studies checked, under half of the shortfall reflects unresolved V genes, and no reason is known for the rest. The sample table records tens of thousands of clones; roughly 80% of these occur just once. 4.5% to 5.5% of the sample goes to the ten largest clones. Sequenced material: peripheral blood. The receptor set was obtained from a man between 65 and 85 years old with acute or convalescent COVID-19.

In this sample, this clone turned up once. The chain joins TRBV5-5 to TRBJ1-2; possible D gene TRBD1, 5 bases. Deletions cut 1 base from V and 8 bases from J, with 15 bases between. CDR3 length: 14 residues. CDR1 SGHKS and CDR2 YYEKEE come from the germline V gene (reference sequence). Here the CDR3 DNA reads TGTGCCAGCAGCTTGCTGCAGGGTTCGAGCGGCTACACCTTC. Its translation: CASSLLQGSSGYTF.

The chain carries TRBV21-1 and TRBJ1-6; the table's D call of TRBD1 was not tested on the DNA. TRBV21-1 is recorded as a pseudogene. This CDR3 comprises 15 residues. The CDR3 bases are TGTGCCAGCAGCAATGTTAGACAGTTTAATTCACCCCTCCACTTT. It is translated as CASSNVRQFNSPLHF.